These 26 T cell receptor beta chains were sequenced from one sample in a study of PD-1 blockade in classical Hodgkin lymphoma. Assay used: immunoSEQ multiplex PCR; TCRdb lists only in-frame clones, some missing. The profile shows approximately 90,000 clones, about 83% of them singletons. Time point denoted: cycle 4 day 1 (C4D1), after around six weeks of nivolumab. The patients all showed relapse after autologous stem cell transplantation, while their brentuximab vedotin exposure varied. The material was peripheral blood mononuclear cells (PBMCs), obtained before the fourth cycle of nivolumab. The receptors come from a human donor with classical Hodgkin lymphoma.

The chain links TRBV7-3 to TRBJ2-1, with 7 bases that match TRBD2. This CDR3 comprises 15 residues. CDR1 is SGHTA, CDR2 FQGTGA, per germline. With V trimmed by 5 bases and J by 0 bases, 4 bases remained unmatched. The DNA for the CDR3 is TGTGCCAGCAGCCAAGGGACTATCTCCTACAATGAGCAGTTCTTC. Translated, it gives CASSQGTISYNEQFF. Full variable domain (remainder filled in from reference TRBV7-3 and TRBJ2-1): GAGVSQTPSNKVTEKGKYVELRCDPISGHTALYWYRQSLGQGPEFLIYFQGTGAADDSGLPNDRFFAVRPEGSVSTLKIQRTERGDSAVYLCASSQGTISYNEQFFGPGTRLTVL.

The CDR3 loop reads CASSFPGDATEAFF. CDR3 nucleotides: TGTGCCAGCAGCTTCCCCGGGGATGCGACTGAAGCTTTCTTT. The chain joins TRBV5-6 to TRBJ1-1, with unresolved D. From germline, CDR1 is SGHDT and CDR2 YYEEEE. Trimming pared 2 bases from V and 5 bases from J, leaving 13 bases between. The CDR3 totals 14 residues.

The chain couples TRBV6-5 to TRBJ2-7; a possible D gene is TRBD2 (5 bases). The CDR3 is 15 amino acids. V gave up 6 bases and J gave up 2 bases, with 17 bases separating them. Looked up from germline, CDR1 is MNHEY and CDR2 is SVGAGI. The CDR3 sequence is CASRLVDSPTYEQYF. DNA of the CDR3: TGTGCCAGCAGATTGGTGGACTCCCCGACCTACGAGCAGTACTTC.

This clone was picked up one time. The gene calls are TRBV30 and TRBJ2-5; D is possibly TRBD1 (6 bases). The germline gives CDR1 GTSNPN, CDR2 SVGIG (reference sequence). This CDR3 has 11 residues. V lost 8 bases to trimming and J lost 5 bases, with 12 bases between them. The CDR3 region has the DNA TGTGCCAAGGGGACACTGGAGACCCAGTACTTC. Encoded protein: CAKGTLETQYF.

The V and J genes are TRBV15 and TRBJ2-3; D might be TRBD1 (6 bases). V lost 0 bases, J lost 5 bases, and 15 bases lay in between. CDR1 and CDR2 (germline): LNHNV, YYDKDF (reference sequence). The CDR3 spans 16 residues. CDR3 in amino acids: CATSRDLVTGGDTQYF. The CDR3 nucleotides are TGTGCCACCAGCAGAGATCTGGTGACAGGAGGAGATACGCAGTATTTT.

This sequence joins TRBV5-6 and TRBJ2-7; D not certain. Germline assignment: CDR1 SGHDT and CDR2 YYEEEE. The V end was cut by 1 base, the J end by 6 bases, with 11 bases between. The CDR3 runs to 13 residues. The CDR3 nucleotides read TGTGCCAGCAGCTTGATTTCCCGGGTCGAGCAGTACTTC. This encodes CASSLISRVEQYF. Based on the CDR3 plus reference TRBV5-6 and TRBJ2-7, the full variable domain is DAGVTQSPTHLIKTRGQQVTLRCSPKSGHDTVSWYQQALGQGPQFIFQYYEEEERQRGNFPDRFSGHQFPNYSSELNVNALLLGDSALYLCASSLISRVEQYFGPGTRLTVT.

For the CDR3, the DNA is TGTGCCAGCAGAAAAGCGGGTTGGGTCTACGAGCAGTACTTC. It yields the protein CASRKAGWVYEQYF. The rearrangement links TRBV19 to TRBJ2-7; tentative D call: TRBD2 (6 bases). The CDR3 has 14 residues. Trimming took off 9 bases at V and 3 bases at J, with 18 bases between the two ends. CDR1 LNHDA and CDR2 SQIVND come from the germline V gene (reference sequence).

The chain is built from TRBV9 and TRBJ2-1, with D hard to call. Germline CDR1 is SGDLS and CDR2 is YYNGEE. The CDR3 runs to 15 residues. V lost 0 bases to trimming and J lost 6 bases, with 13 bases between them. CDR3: CASSVDGWSVNEQFF. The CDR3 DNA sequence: TGTGCCAGCAGCGTAGACGGGTGGTCCGTCAATGAGCAGTTCTTC.

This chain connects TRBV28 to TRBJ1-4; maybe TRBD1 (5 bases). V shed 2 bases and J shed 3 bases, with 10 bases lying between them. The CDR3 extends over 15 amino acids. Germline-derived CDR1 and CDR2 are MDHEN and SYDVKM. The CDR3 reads CASSLGGGSNEKLFF. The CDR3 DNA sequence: TGTGCCAGCAGTTTAGGGGGAGGATCTAATGAAAAACTGTTTTTT.

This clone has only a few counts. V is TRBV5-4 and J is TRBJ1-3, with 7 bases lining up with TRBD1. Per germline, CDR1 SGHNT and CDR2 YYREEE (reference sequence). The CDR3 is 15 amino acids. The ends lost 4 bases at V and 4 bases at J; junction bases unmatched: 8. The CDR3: CASSLQGYGGNTIYF. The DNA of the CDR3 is TGTGCCAGCAGCCTACAGGGGTACGGAGGAAACACCATATATTTT.

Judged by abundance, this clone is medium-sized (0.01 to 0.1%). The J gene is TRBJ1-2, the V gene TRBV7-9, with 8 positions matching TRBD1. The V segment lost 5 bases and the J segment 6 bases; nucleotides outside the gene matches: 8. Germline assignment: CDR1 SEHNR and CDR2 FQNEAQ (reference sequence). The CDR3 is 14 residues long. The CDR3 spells CASSPTGGFDGYTF. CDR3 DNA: TGTGCCAGCAGCCCAACAGGGGGATTCGATGGCTACACCTTC.

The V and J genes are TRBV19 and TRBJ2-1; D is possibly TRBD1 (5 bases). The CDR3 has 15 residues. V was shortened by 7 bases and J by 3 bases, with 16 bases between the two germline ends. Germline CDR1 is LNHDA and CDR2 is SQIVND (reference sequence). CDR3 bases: TGTGCCAGTACCATATCAGGGCTGAACTACAATGAGCAGTTCTTC. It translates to CASTISGLNYNEQFF.

The CDR3, as DNA: TGTGCCAGCAGTGTAGGGGGAGGAGGGGTTGGCGGGGAGCTGTTTTTT. This encodes CASSVGGGGVGGELFF. The V gene is TRBV2, the J gene TRBJ2-2, with D perhaps assigned TRBD1 or TRBD2 (6 bases each). Germline V gene lookup returns CDR1 SNHLY and CDR2 FYNNEI. Trimming removed 4 bases from V and 7 bases from J, with 19 bases in between. The CDR3 loop spans 16 amino acids.

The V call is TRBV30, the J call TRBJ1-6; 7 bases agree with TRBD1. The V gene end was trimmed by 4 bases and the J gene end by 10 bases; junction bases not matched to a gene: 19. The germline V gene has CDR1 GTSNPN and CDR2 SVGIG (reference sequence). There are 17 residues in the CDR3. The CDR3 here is CAWKGFGTRDSNSPLHF. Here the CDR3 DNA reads TGTGCCTGGAAAGGATTTGGGACCCGGGACAGCAACTCACCCCTCCACTTT.

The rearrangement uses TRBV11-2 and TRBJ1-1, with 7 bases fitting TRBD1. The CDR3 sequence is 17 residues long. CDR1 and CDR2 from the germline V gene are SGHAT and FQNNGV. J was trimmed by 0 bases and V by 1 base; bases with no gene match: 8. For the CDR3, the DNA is TGTGCCAGCAGCTTAGCGGTTACAGGGGTTATGAACACTGAAGCTTTCTTT. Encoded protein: CASSLAVTGVMNTEAFF.

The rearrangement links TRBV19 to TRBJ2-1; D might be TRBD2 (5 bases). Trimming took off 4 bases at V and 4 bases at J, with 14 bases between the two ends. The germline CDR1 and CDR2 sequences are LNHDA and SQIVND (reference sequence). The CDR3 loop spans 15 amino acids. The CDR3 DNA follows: TGTGCCAGTAGTACCAAAAAGGGAGCGTACAATGAGCAGTTCTTC. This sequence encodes CASSTKKGAYNEQFF. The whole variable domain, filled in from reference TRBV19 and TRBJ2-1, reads DGGITQSPKYLFRKEGQNVTLSCEQNLNHDAMYWYRQDPGQGLRLIYYSQIVNDFQKGDIAEGYSVSREKKESFPLTVTSAQKNPTAFYLCASSTKKGAYNEQFFGPGTRLTVL.

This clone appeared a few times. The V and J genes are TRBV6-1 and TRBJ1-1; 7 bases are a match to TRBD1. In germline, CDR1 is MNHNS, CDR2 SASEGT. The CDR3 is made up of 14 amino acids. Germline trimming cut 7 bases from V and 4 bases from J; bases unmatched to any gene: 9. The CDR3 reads CASKEGAWITEAFF. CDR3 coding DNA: TGTGCCAGCAAGGAGGGGGCCTGGATCACTGAAGCTTTCTTT.

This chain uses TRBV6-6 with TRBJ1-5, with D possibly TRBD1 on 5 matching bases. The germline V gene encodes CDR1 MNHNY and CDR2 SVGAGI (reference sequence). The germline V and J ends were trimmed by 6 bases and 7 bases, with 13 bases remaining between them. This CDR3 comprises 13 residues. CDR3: CASSQGGAQPQHF. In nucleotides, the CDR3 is TGTGCCAGCAGCCAAGGAGGGGCACAGCCCCAGCATTTT.

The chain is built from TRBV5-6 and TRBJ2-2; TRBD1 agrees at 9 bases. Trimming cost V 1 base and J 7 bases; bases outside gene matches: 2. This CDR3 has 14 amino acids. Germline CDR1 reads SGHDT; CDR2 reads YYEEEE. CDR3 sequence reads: CASSLTGGHGELFF. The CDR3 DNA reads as TGTGCCAGCAGCTTGACAGGGGGCCACGGGGAGCTGTTTTTT.

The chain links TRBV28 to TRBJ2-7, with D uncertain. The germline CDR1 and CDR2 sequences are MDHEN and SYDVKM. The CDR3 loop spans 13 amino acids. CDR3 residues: CASQFDSTYEQYF. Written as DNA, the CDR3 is TGTGCGAGCCAGTTTGATTCGACTTACGAGCAGTACTTC. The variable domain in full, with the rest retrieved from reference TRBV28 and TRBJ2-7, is DVKVTQSSRYLVKRTGEKVFLECVQDMDHENMFWYRQDPGLGLRLIYFSYDVKMKEKGDIPEGYSVSREKKERFSLILESASTNQTSMYLCASQFDSTYEQYFGPGTRLTVT.

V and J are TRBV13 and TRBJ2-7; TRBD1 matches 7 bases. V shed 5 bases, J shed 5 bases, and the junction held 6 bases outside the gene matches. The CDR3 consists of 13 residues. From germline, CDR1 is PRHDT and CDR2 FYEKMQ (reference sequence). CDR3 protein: CASSVNDRDEQYF. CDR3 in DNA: TGTGCCAGCAGCGTAAACGACAGGGACGAGCAGTACTTC.

The CDR3 DNA follows: TGTGCCAGCATCGTAAGACAGGGGTACACCGGGGAGCTGTTTTTT. Protein sequence: CASIVRQGYTGELFF. The chain links TRBV6-5 to TRBJ2-2; TRBD1 aligns across 8 bases. The J segment lost 3 bases and the V segment lost 7 bases, leaving 7 bases of the junction unmatched. CDR1 is MNHEY and CDR2 is SVGAGI in the germline V gene. The CDR3 has 15 residues.

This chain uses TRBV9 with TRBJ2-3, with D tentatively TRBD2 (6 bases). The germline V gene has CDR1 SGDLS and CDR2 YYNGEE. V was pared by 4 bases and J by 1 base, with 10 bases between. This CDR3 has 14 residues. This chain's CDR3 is CASSFSGRTDTQYF. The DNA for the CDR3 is TGTGCCAGCAGCTTTAGCGGACGCACAGATACGCAGTATTTT.

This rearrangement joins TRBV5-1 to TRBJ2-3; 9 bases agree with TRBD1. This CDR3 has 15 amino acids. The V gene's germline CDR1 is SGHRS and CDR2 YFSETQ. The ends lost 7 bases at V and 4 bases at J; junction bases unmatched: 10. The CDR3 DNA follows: TGCGCCAGCTTCACCGGGACAGGGCGGCCAGATACGCAGTATTTT. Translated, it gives CASFTGTGRPDTQYF.

CDR3 residues: CASSLRQGAGGNTIYF. The CDR3 nucleotides are TGTGCCAGCAGTCTACGACAGGGGGCGGGCGGAAACACCATATATTTT. The chain recombines TRBV28 with TRBJ1-3, with 10 bases that match TRBD1. From germline, CDR1 is MDHEN and CDR2 SYDVKM. The CDR3 has 16 amino acids. Germline trimming cut 5 bases from V and 4 bases from J; bases unmatched to any gene: 8.

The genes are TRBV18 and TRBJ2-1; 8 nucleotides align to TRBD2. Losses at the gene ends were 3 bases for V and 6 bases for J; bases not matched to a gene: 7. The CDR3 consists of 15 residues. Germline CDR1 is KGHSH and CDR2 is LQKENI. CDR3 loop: CASSPSGSLPNEQFF. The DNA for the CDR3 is TGTGCCAGCTCACCGAGCGGGAGCCTCCCCAATGAGCAGTTCTTC.